The clone carrying this T cell receptor beta chain has a single count. Authors' analysis steps: Amplification of reference gene primers provided the estimated nucleated cell counts. The protocol was immunoSEQ multiplex PCR, while the TCRdb copy is restricted to in-frame clones and leaves out a portion. The DNA was the basis for D and trimming; V, J and clone size are from that table. Among about 190,000 clones, around four fifths were seen once, and the ten largest hold more than 4.5%. This sample is part of a study of blood T cell repertoires in COVID-19. Whole-study context: Sites across the United States, Italy and Spain contributed samples from acute and convalescent COVID-19. The analysed material was cDNA or gDNA that came from T cells, B-cell-depleted T cells, or PBMCs.

V was cut by 2 bases and J by 1 base, with 8 bases left in between. CDR1 is GTSNPN and CDR2 is SVGIG in the germline V gene (reference sequence). The CDR3 is made up of 13 amino acids. This rearrangement joins TRBV30 to TRBJ1-1, with D uncertain. The TCR sequence derives from a woman in her sixties or seventies with active or convalescent COVID-19. Sequenced sample: peripheral blood. The CDR3 region has the DNA TGTGCCTGGAGTAACAGCCCGAACACTGAAGCTTTCTTT. It codes for CAWSNSPNTEAFF. The variable domain in full, completed from reference TRBV30 and TRBJ1-1, reads SQTIHQWPATLVQPVGSPLSLECTVEGTSNPNLYWYRQAAGRGLQLLFYSVGIGQISSEVPQNLSASRPQDRQFILSSKKLLLSDSGFYLCAWSNSPNTEAFFGQGTRLTVV.